This T cell receptor beta chain derives from a study of T-cell reconstitution after alpha-beta-depleted transplantation in children. The J segment lost 2 bases and the V segment lost 0 bases, leaving 0 bases of the junction unmatched. Germline CDR1 is LGHDT and CDR2 is YNNKEL (reference sequence). The CDR3 runs 14 residues. The library targeted TCRbeta and was prepared with unique molecular identifiers. TCRdb processed the PCR reads anew with MiXCR; each CDR3 protein has one entry. The sample holds a few hundred thousand distinct CDR3 sequences, about an eighth seen once. Specimen: PBMCs, collected from the stem cell graft. This TCR came from a human donor who donated a stem cell graft to a child with Fanconi anemia. The gene calls are TRBV3-1 and TRBJ1-2, with TRBD1 identical over 7 bases. CDR3 in amino acids: CASSQEQGNYGYTF. The CDR3 DNA sequence: TGTGCCAGCAGCCAAGAACAGGGGAACTATGGCTACACCTTC.